This TCR beta chain was sequenced during a study of T-cell reconstitution after alpha-beta-depleted transplantation in children. This clonotype was detected ten times or more. Its antigen is not identified. The CDR3 consists of 15 residues. The germline V and J ends were trimmed by 0 bases and 6 bases, with 12 bases remaining between them. Germline V lookup: CDR1 SGHTA, CDR2 FQGNSA. Unique molecular identifiers were incorporated into the prepared TCRbeta library. TCRdb re-analysed the PCR reads in MiXCR, keeping a single row per CDR3 protein. The table records around 250,000 distinct CDR3 sequences, less than 9% of them present only once. General study results and limits: From surviving recipient T cells and thymic progenitors came the high day-60 TCRbeta diversity observed in some patients. After transplant, at about two months, alpha-beta T cells were reportedly derived from several hundred expanded graft clones. It was newly produced T cells that mostly accounted for T-cell counts and diversity one year after transplant.

The V and J genes are TRBV7-2 and TRBJ1-5; D perhaps matches TRBD1 (6 bases). This specimen was PBMCs, mostly from graft donor cells, taken 180 days after TCRalphabeta/CD19-depleted stem cell transplant. The sequence derives from a male patient aged 10-17 years who had a stem cell transplant for acute lymphoblastic leukemia, so the T cells may come from the graft donor. The CDR3 spells CASSLAPGAGQPQHF. CDR3 DNA sequence: TGTGCCAGCAGCTTAGCCCCAGGGGCAGGTCAGCCCCAGCATTTT.